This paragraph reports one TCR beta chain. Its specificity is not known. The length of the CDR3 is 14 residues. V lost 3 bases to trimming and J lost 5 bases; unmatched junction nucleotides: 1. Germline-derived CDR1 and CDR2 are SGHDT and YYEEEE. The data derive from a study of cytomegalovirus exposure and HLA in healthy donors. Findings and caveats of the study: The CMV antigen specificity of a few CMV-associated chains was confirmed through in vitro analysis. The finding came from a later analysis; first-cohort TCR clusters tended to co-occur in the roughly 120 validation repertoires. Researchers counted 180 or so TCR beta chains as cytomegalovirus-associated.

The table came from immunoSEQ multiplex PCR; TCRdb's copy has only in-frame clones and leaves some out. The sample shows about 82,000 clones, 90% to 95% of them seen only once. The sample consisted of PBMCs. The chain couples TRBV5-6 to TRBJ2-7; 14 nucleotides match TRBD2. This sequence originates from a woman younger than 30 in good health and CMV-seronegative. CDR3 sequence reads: CASSSGLAGDEQYF. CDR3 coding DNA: TGTGCCAGCAGCTCGGGACTAGCGGGAGACGAGCAGTACTTC.